This note documents a single TCR beta chain sequence. This record belongs to a study of long-term antiretroviral therapy in people with HIV. This was the immunoSEQ v3.0 assay at survey level. Measured with immunoSEQ multiplex PCR; TCRdb has only the in-frame clones, and not every one. This table holds tens of thousands of clones, more than 75% found once. The CDR3 length is 10 residues. With 6 bases removed from V and 9 bases from J, the gap between germline ends came to 8 bases. Germline V lookup: CDR1 MDHEN, CDR2 SYDVKM. The chain employs TRBV28 and TRBJ1-2; D not certain. The source of this sequence is a man aged 25-40 years with HIV. The sample was unsorted PBMCs, taken roughly 6.2 years after starting antiretroviral therapy. Written as DNA, the CDR3 is TGTGCCAGCAGCAGAGATAGCTACACCTTC. It encodes CASSRDSYTF.